This T cell receptor beta chain is drawn from a study of T cells in Graves' hyperthyroidism and ophthalmopathy. Study-level findings and limits: Blood also showed most of the thyroid clonotypes that were expanded above 0.001. Model output signaled ophthalmopathy a median roughly six months ahead of onset.

Amplified TCR beta CDR3 regions derived from RNA transcripts. The TCR CDR3 first-round RT-PCR relied on the HTBI primer set. Using its own MiXCR run on the multiplex PCR reads, TCRdb lists one record per CDR3 protein. This table has 560,000 or so distinct CDR3 sequences, around 42% appearing once. Newly diagnosed hyperthyroidism, duration under 2 months, in patients aged 18 to 65. Patients showing uncontrolled infection, other autoimmune disease, pregnancy or lactation were ineligible. Germline CDR1 reads SGHVS; CDR2 reads FQNEAQ. The V end lost 6 bases, the J end lost 3 bases, and 18 bases lay between the germline ends. CDR3 size: 15 residues. Regarding this clonotype: Its antigen is not identified.

Sequencing was performed on peripheral blood or thyroid tissue (not recorded which). This receptor was identified in a young woman with Graves' hyperthyroidism. The chain combines TRBV7-8 with TRBJ2-7; the D gene is possibly TRBD2 (5 bases). CDR3 protein: CASRYRTGPNYEQYF. In DNA form, the CDR3 reads TGTGCCAGCAGATACCGGACTGGCCCCAACTACGAGCAGTACTTC. Drawing the rest from reference TRBV7-8 and TRBJ2-7, the complete variable domain is GAGVSQSPRYKVAKRGQDVALRCDPISGHVSLFWYQQALGQGPEFLTYFQNEAQLDKSGLPSDRFFAERPEGSVSTLKIQRTQQEDSAVYLCASRYRTGPNYEQYFGPGTRLTVT.